This TCR beta chain is from a study of blood T cell repertoires in COVID-19 (dated by TCRdb to about 2020). Background on the whole study: For ImmuneRACE Cohort 3, a participant was defined as recovered based on two consecutive negative NP/OP PCR tests, clearance by a healthcare professional, or resolution of symptoms. Samples covering the acute and convalescent phases of COVID-19 were provided by collaborators in the United States, Italy and Spain. The prospective study material was composed of cDNA or gDNA derived from T cells, B-cell-depleted T cells, or PBMCs. Deeply sampled blood TCRbeta repertoires from subjects exposed to, actively infected with, or recovered from COVID-19 were included in the dataset. The repertoires were released in a freely available public database intended as a resource for research on the immune response to SARS-CoV-2. Samples were obtained from the ongoing ImmuneRACE study (first 160 participants) and from 1,000 to 1,500 subjects provided by 6 global collaborators. The sample metadata nearly always contained a de-identified subject ID, COVID-19 status, age in years and sex. Where available, HLA class I and class II types were obtained from metadata supplied by the sample provider rather than from assay-based typing.

From a lookup of the germline V gene, CDR1 and CDR2 are KGHSH and LQKENI. Reading from cysteine to phenylalanine, the CDR3 counts 14 amino acids. CDR3 DNA only is kept here, 42 bases in frame from base 1. V trim: 3 bases; J trim: 7 bases; unmatched bases: 5. In the case of this clone: This receptor's antigen is unknown. Per-nucleotide qualities are absent, and no much larger clonotype sits a single base away.

In the prospective study, participants were 18 to 89 years old, resided in under 30 geographic areas of the United States, and were enrolled through a virtual design. To assign participants to cohorts, the prospective study relied on clinical history that participants themselves reported in a screening survey and a study questionnaire. In the prospective study, mobile phlebotomists collected whole blood, serum and a nasopharyngeal or oropharyngeal swab from each participant. Participants in the prospective study had the option to provide additional blood draws and questionnaires over a roughly two-month period. Prospective study blood samples were shipped either frozen or at room temperature before DNA extraction. Here is what the overall study found, with its caveats: Clinical and demographic metadata were provided uncurated, with the amount varying by source and participant.

TCRbeta CDR3 regions were amplified from genomic DNA using the immunoSEQ Assay, a bias-controlled multiplex PCR. The paper's data handling went like this. Nucleated cell counts per sample were estimated from amplification of reference gene primers within the assay. Sequence reads were collapsed and filtered to measure the absolute abundance of every unique TCRbeta CDR3 rearrangement. Productive Simpson clonality was computed per sample as the square root of Simpson's diversity index over productive rearrangements. This is the immuneACCESS table as TCRdb keeps it, with only in-frame sequences that have V and J called. A part of the clones is gone; compared with another copy, unresolved V genes explain less than half, and the rest is unexplained. V, J and clone size were drawn from that table, and D and trimming were deduced from the DNA. For this sample the table gives roughly 150,000 clones, of which approximately 87% were detected only once. Clones ranked in the top ten supply approximately 4% of the sample.

The TCR comes from a man between 45 and 60 years old in a cohort exposed to, infected with or recovered from COVID-19 (not recorded which). The rearranged segments are TRBV18 and TRBJ1-5; TRBD1 matches 8 bases in the middle. Sequencing was done on a sample of PBMCs or T cells enriched from blood (not recorded which). The CDR3 region has the sequence CASSPATGEQPQHF. The DNA is TGTGCCAGCTCACCCGCGACAGGGGAACAGCCCCAGCATTTT.